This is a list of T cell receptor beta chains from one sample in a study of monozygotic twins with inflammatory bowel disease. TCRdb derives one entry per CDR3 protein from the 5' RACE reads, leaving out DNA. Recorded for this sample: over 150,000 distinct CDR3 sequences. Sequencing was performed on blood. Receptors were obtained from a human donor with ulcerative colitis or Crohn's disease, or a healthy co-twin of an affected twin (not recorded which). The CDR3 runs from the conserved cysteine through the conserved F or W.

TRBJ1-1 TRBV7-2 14 CASSSSQGRVEAFF
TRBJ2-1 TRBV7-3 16 CASSRAGTSSVNEQFF
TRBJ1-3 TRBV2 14 CASARELTGNTIYF
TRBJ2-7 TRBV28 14 CASIHRFSSYEQYF
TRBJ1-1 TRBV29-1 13 CSVADRAESEAFF
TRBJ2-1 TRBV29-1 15 CSVSVMGKSYNEQFF
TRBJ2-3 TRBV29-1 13 CSVGGERTDTQYF
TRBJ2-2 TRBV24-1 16 CATSESGASNTGELFF
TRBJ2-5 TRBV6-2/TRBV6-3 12 CASSPAQETQYF
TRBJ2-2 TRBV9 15 CASSATGANTGELFF
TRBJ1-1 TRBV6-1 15 CASSEPGGVNTEAFF
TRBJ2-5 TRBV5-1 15 CASRRTSGVQETQYF
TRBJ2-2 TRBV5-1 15 CASSSGQGTTGELFF
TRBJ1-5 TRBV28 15 CASSTGAGGNQPQHF
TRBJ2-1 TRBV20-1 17 CSARDDSGRLAYNEQFF
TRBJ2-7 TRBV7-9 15 CARSRPRGHLYEQYF
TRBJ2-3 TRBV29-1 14 CSVDRAGGGNTQYF
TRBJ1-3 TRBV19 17 CASGPLVGIHSGNTIYF
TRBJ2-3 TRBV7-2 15 CASSLGGTSTDTQYF
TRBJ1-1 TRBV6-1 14 CASSRDRGKTEAFF
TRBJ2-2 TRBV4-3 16 CASSQDADAGTGELFF
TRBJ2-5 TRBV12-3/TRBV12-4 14 CASSLDGGRETQYF
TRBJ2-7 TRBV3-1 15 CASSSPEGRTYEQYF
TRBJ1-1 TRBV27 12 CARGPALTEAFF
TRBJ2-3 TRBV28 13 CASRVSSTDTQYF
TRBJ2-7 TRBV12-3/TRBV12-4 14 CASNREDGPREQYF
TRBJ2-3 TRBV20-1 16 CSTLGGGAGGLDTQYF
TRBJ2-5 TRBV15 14 CATSTGLAKETQYF
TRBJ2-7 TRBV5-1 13 CASQVGRAYEQYF
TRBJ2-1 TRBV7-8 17 CASSLQGRARGYNEQFF
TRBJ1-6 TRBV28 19 CASSHGGTSENPLNSPLHF
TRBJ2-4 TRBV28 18 CASSFNRGQSFPKNIQYF
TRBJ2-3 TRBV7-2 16 CASSVVRDRYTDTQYF
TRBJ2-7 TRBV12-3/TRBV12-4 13 CASSTTRSYEQYF
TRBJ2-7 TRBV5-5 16 CASSSFPNRVAYEQYF
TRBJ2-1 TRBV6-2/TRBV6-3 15 CASSYPSGVPIEQFF
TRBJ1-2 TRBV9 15 CASSVEGTELRGYTF
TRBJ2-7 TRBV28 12 CASRGTPTGQYF
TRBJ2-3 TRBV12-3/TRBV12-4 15 CASSFDSSSTDTQYF
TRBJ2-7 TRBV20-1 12 CSARKDAYEQYF
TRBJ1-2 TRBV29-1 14 CSVETWPGAYGYTF